The 14 T cell receptor beta chains below come from one sample, sequenced in a study of blood T cell repertoires in COVID-19. Sequenced by immunoSEQ multiplex PCR; TCRdb stores in-frame clones only, minus some. The sample carries about 160,000 clones, roughly four fifths recorded once. Sequenced: peripheral blood. The receptor source for this set is a man in his 60s with active or convalescent COVID-19.

V and J are TRBV11-2 and TRBJ1-6; no firm D call. Deletions cut 1 base from V and 6 bases from J, with 4 bases between. CDR1 is SGHAT and CDR2 is FQNNGV in the germline V gene. This CDR3 contains 13 residues. This CDR3 reads CASSLAINSPLHF. CDR3 nucleotides: TGTGCCAGCAGCTTAGCCATTAATTCACCCCTCCACTTT.

The CDR3 region is CASSLGLAGSTGELFF. DNA for the CDR3: TGTGCCAGCAGCTTAGGACTAGCGGGTTCCACCGGGGAGCTGTTTTTT. V usage is TRBV11-2 and J usage is TRBJ2-2, with 10 bases lining up with TRBD2. Trimming took 1 base from V and 4 from J; bases not matched to a gene: 3. This CDR3 is built from 16 residues. Germline CDR1 SGHAT, CDR2 FQNNGV.

The rearrangement links TRBV2 to TRBJ2-7; TRBD1 matches at 7 bases. CDR1 and CDR2 (germline): SNHLY, FYNNEI. This CDR3 has 15 amino acids. V lost 7 bases and J lost 4; bases outside the gene matches: 13. The CDR3 loop is CASNHDGTVKYEQYF. The CDR3 nucleotides read TGTGCCAGCAACCACGACGGGACAGTTAAGTACGAGCAGTACTTC.

The rearrangement links TRBV6-2 or TRBV6-3 to TRBJ2-1; no clear D. Germline CDR1 and CDR2: MNHEY and SVGEGT. Trimming cost V 5 bases and J 3 bases, with 11 bases left between them. There are 14 residues in the CDR3. CDR3 DNA sequence: TGTGCCAGCAGTACCCCCCTCAGCTACAATGAGCAGTTCTTC. Protein sequence: CASSTPLSYNEQFF.

The chain combines TRBV5-8 with TRBJ2-3; TRBD1 aligns across 7 bases. CDR1 is SGHTS, CDR2 YDEGEE, per germline. This CDR3 contains 16 residues. J was trimmed by 2 bases and V by 4 bases; bases with no gene match: 10. CDR3 in amino acids: CASSILQGSLTDTQYF. The CDR3 DNA reads as TGTGCCAGCAGCATCCTACAGGGGTCTCTCACAGATACGCAGTATTTT.

V is TRBV6-5 and J is TRBJ1-4; maybe TRBD1 (5 bases). This CDR3 spans 14 amino acids. Deletions cut 10 bases from V and 3 bases from J, with 15 bases between. Per germline, CDR1 MNHEY and CDR2 SVGAGI. CDR3 bases: TGTGCCATCGAGGGTGGGGGGGCTAATGAAAAACTGTTTTTT. Protein product: CAIEGGGANEKLFF.

The CDR3 DNA is TGTGCCAGCAGCCTCCGGGAGGGTGAAAAACTGTTTTTT. Encoded protein: CASSLREGEKLFF. The chain combines TRBV27 with TRBJ1-4; D not certain. The V gene's germline CDR1 is MNHEY and CDR2 SMNVEV (reference sequence). V gave up 6 bases and J gave up 7 bases, with 12 bases separating them. This CDR3 has 13 amino acids.

The J gene is TRBJ2-5, the V gene TRBV7-7, with D tentatively TRBD1 (5 bases). Germline V gene sequence: CDR1 SSHAT, CDR2 FNYEAQ (reference sequence). The CDR3 is 13 amino acids. V was shortened by 5 bases and J by 2 bases, with 9 bases between the two germline ends. The CDR3 region is CASSVDRQETQYF. DNA for the CDR3: TGTGCCAGCAGCGTCGACAGACAAGAGACCCAGTACTTC.

The chain has TRBV29-1 and TRBJ1-4; D is unclear. Germline CDR1 is SQVTM and CDR2 is ANQGSEA. This CDR3 is 12 amino acids long. V lost 7 bases and J 9 bases, leaving 15 bases between the germline ends. In DNA, the CDR3 is TGCAGCGCCTCGAGAGGGAGGCAAAAACTGTTTTTT. Translation: CSASRGRQKLFF.

The chain links TRBV7-2 to TRBJ2-1; D remains unclear. Trimming took off 1 base at V and 1 base at J, with 8 bases between the two ends. Germline V lookup: CDR1 SGHTA, CDR2 FQGNSA. The CDR3 covers 15 residues. The CDR3 DNA reads TGTGCCAGCAGCTTAGATCCCATTTCCTACAATGAGCAGTTCTTC. This translates into CASSLDPISYNEQFF. The variable domain in full, with the rest retrieved from reference TRBV7-2 and TRBJ2-1, is GAGVSQSPSNKVTEKGKDVELRCDPISGHTALYWYRQSLGQGLEFLIYFQGNSAPDKSGLPSDRFSAERTGGSVSTLTIQRTQQEDSAVYLCASSLDPISYNEQFFGPGTRLTVL.

The V gene is TRBV19, the J gene TRBJ1-6, with D possibly matching TRBD1 (6 bases). The CDR3 consists of 17 residues. V was shortened by 4 bases and J by 10 bases, with 23 bases between the two germline ends. CDR1 and CDR2 from the germline V gene are LNHDA and SQIVND (reference sequence). CDR3 sequence reads: CASSTSVGQSRGSPLHF. DNA of the CDR3: TGTGCCAGTAGTACCTCTGTTGGACAGTCAAGGGGATCACCCCTCCACTTT.

The chain combines TRBV28 with TRBJ1-1, with D possibly TRBD1 on 6 matching bases. Germline V CDR1 and CDR2: MDHEN, SYDVKM. CDR3 length: 15 amino acids. Between the trimmed V and J ends, which lost 6 bases and 5 bases, there was a span of 19 bases. Written as DNA, the CDR3 is TGTGCCAGCAGCCCTCCAGGGGCGGGTATGACTGAAGCTTTCTTT. Its protein product is CASSPPGAGMTEAFF.

This clone was picked up one time. J is TRBJ2-3 and V is TRBV5-8, with TRBD2 matching 7 bases. CDR3 size: 16 residues. Per the germline V gene, CDR1 is SGHTS and CDR2 is YDEGEE. J was trimmed by 4 bases and V by 2 bases; bases with no gene match: 10. The CDR3 is CASSFGGRYRADTQYF. CDR3 nucleotides: TGTGCCAGCAGCTTCGGCGGGAGATATAGGGCAGATACGCAGTATTTT.

There are many counts of this clone. The CDR3 spells CASRDLVGEQYF. The CDR3, as DNA: TGCGCCAGCAGGGATCTAGTAGGCGAGCAGTACTTC. The chain has TRBV10-2 and TRBJ2-7, with no clear D. V lost 6 bases and J 6 bases, leaving 12 bases between the germline ends. The CDR3 is 12 residues long. Germline-derived CDR1 and CDR2 are WSHSY and SAAADI.